The rows below give T cell receptor beta chains drawn from one sample of a study of metastatic and nonmetastatic thyroid tumors. TCRdb re-analyzed the PCR reads using MiXCR. The sample yields tens of thousands of clones, around 17% seen once. The source material was blood. The receptors were gathered from a male donor with papillary thyroid cancer or a benign thyroid nodule (not recorded which). Some clones in this sample may be carry-over from other donors' samples. The CDR3 runs from the conserved cysteine through the conserved F or W. The D gene is left open where the match is weak. Clone size, where shown, is once, few, many, or a class for clones that have expanded.

size: many; D: NA; V: TRBV10-3; J: TRBJ1-6; DNA: TGTGCCATCAGTGTGTCGCCGGGACGGGTTAATTCACCCCTCCACTTT; CDR3: CAISVSPGRVNSPLHF
size: few; D: NA; V: TRBV19; J: TRBJ2-7; DNA: TGTGCCAGTAGGCCCACCAGCGGCTCCTACGAGCAGTACTTC; CDR3: CASRPTSGSYEQYF
size: many; D: TRBD1; V: TRBV12-3/TRBV12-4; J: TRBJ1-4; DNA: TGTGCCAGCAGGACAGGGGACGAAAAACTGTTTTTT; CDR3: CASRTGDEKLFF
size: many; D: TRBD1; V: TRBV6-1; J: TRBJ1-1; DNA: TGTGCCAGCAGTGAATTCGACAGGGGGGACACTGAAGCTTTCTTT; CDR3: CASSEFDRGDTEAFF
size: many; D: NA; V: TRBV5-1; J: TRBJ2-2; DNA: TGCGCCAGCACACGGGACACCCAATACACCGGGGAGCTGTTTTTT; CDR3: CASTRDTQYTGELFF
size: many; D: NA; V: TRBV19; J: TRBJ1-1; DNA: TGTGCCAGTACTATAGGTTACACTGAAGCTTTCTTT; CDR3: CASTIGYTEAFF
size: many; D: NA; V: TRBV9; J: TRBJ2-7; DNA: TGTGCCAGCAGCGTAGGCACGGGGGGCACCTACGAGCAGTACTTC; CDR3: CASSVGTGGTYEQYF
size: NA; D: TRBD2; V: TRBV12-3/TRBV12-4; J: TRBJ2-1; DNA: TGTGCCAGCAGTTTATCGGGGGGAGGCAATGAGCAGTTCTTC; CDR3: CASSLSGGGNEQFF
size: many; D: NA; V: TRBV5-6; J: TRBJ2-4; DNA: TGTGCCAGCAGCTTGGCCTTGAAAAACATTCAGTACTTC; CDR3: CASSLALKNIQYF
size: large; D: NA; V: TRBV6-4; J: TRBJ2-6; DNA: TGTGCCAGCAGTGACTCAGGGGCTGGGGCCAACGTCCTGACTTTC; CDR3: CASSDSGAGANVLTF
size: many; D: TRBD2; V: TRBV7-9; J: TRBJ2-5; DNA: TGTGCCAGCAGCTTACCGGGACTACCTCGGGAGACCCAGTACTTC; CDR3: CASSLPGLPRETQYF
size: many; D: TRBD2; V: TRBV5-4; J: TRBJ2-7; DNA: TGTGCCAGCAGCTTGGTACTAGCGGGGACCTACGAGCAGTACTTC; CDR3: CASSLVLAGTYEQYF
size: few; D: TRBD1; V: TRBV6-2/TRBV6-3; J: TRBJ1-5; DNA: TGTGCCAGCAGTTATATGGGACAGGGATATCAGCCCCAGCATTTT; CDR3: CASSYMGQGYQPQHF
size: medium-sized; D: NA; V: TRBV28; J: TRBJ2-7; DNA: TGTGCCAGCAGCCTGGGACATCAAATAGAGCAGTACTTC; CDR3: CASSLGHQIEQYF
size: NA; D: TRBD1; V: TRBV5-6; J: TRBJ1-5; DNA: TGTGCCAGTAAAAAAACAGGGGGCGATCAGCCCCAGCATTTT; CDR3: CASKKTGGDQPQHF
size: many; D: NA; V: TRBV6-1; J: TRBJ2-1; DNA: TGTGCCAGCAGCCCGGGCCGGGGAGAGCAGTTCTTC; CDR3: CASSPGRGEQFF
size: many; D: TRBD1; V: TRBV25-1; J: TRBJ2-4; DNA: TGTGCCAGCAGTGAATATCCCGGGACAGGAAGAAACATTCAGTACTTC; CDR3: CASSEYPGTGRNIQYF
size: few; D: TRBD2; V: TRBV6-1; J: TRBJ2-2; DNA: TGTGCCAGCAGTGGATCAGCGGGGGGTTACACCGGGGAGCTGTTTTTT; CDR3: CASSGSAGGYTGELFF
size: NA; D: TRBD2; V: TRBV20-1; J: TRBJ2-5; DNA: TGCAGTGCTAGCACTAGCGGGAGGGCCAGCGAGACCCAGTACTTC; CDR3: CSASTSGRASETQYF
size: many; D: NA; V: TRBV30; J: TRBJ2-3; DNA: TGTGCCTGGGCGGTTGCAGATACGCAGTATTTT; CDR3: CAWAVADTQYF
size: many; D: NA; V: TRBV20-1; J: TRBJ2-3; DNA: TGCAGTGCCGACCCAAGTGACAGCTACACAGATACGCAGTATTTT; CDR3: CSADPSDSYTDTQYF
size: few; D: TRBD2; V: TRBV6-1; J: TRBJ2-7; DNA: TGTGCCAGCAGTGGGACTAGCGGGAGCTACGAGCAGTACTTC; CDR3: CASSGTSGSYEQYF
size: many; D: NA; V: TRBV11-2; J: TRBJ2-1; DNA: TGTGCCAGCAGCTTAGGAGCCGTTTCCGAGCAGTTCTTC; CDR3: CASSLGAVSEQFF
size: many; D: NA; V: TRBV18; J: TRBJ2-3; DNA: TGTGCCAGCTCACCAACCCCCGTGGGAGATACGCAGTATTTT; CDR3: CASSPTPVGDTQYF
size: many; D: TRBD2; V: TRBV6-1; J: TRBJ2-5; DNA: TGTGCCAGCAGTCGGACTAGCGGGAGAGGGGAGACCCAGTACTTC; CDR3: CASSRTSGRGETQYF
size: many; D: NA; V: TRBV5-1; J: TRBJ2-5; DNA: TGCGCCAGCAGCTCGCTGGGGGAGACCCAGTACTTC; CDR3: CASSSLGETQYF
size: few; D: NA; V: TRBV6-1; J: TRBJ2-5; DNA: TGTGCCAGCATACGGGAGATAGCTGAGACCCAGTACTTC; CDR3: CASIREIAETQYF
size: many; D: NA; V: TRBV27; J: TRBJ1-2; DNA: TGTGCCAGCAGTTTACAACCAAGTAACTATGGCTACACCTTC; CDR3: CASSLQPSNYGYTF
size: many; D: NA; V: TRBV18; J: TRBJ2-3; DNA: TGTGCCAGCTCACCCGGGACCTCCGATGGGGATACGCAGTATTTT; CDR3: CASSPGTSDGDTQYF
size: many; D: TRBD1; V: TRBV9; J: TRBJ1-2; DNA: TGTGCCAGCAGCGTGGAACAGGGGCGTTTAGGCGGCTATACCTTC; CDR3: CASSVEQGRLGGYTF
size: NA; D: NA; V: TRBV7-2; J: TRBJ1-1; DNA: TGTGCCACCCTCAAGGACACGAACACTGAAGCTTTCTTT; CDR3: CATLKDTNTEAFF
size: NA; D: TRBD2; V: TRBV5-1; J: TRBJ2-1; DNA: TGCGCCAGCAGCTTTACTAGCGGTCGCAATGAGCAGTTCTTC; CDR3: CASSFTSGRNEQFF
size: medium-sized; D: NA; V: TRBV12-3/TRBV12-4; J: TRBJ2-7; DNA: TGTGCCAGCGGGAGGAGGGGGGGTTCCTACGAGCAGTACTTC; CDR3: CASGRRGGSYEQYF
size: medium-sized; D: NA; V: TRBV27; J: TRBJ1-1; DNA: TGTGCCAGCGGGACTCCTCCCCTGGGGGGGCATAACTTT; CDR3: CASGTPPLGGHNF
size: many; D: NA; V: TRBV20-1; J: TRBJ1-1; DNA: TGCAGTGCTAGTTATGGGGGAGAGGTGTCTAGGGCTTTCTTT; CDR3: CSASYGGEVSRAFF
size: many; D: TRBD1; V: TRBV3-1; J: TRBJ1-5; DNA: TGTGCCAGCAGCCAATCTGGACAGGGACATAGCAATCAGCCCCAGCATTTT; CDR3: CASSQSGQGHSNQPQHF
size: many; D: NA; V: TRBV7-3; J: TRBJ1-2; DNA: TGTGCCAGCAGCTTAACGGGCGGGAACTATGGCTACACCTTC; CDR3: CASSLTGGNYGYTF
size: medium-sized; D: NA; V: TRBV6-1; J: TRBJ1-6; DNA: TGTGCCAGCAGTAGCAGGGACTCACCCCTCCACTTT; CDR3: CASSSRDSPLHF
size: NA; D: TRBD2; V: TRBV7-6; J: TRBJ2-7; DNA: TGTGCCAGCAGCTTAGAGAGCGGGGGCTCCTACGAGCAGTACTTT; CDR3: CASSLESGGSYEQYF
size: many; D: NA; V: TRBV24-1; J: TRBJ2-1; DNA: TGTGCCACCAGTGATTTGAACCCAGATGAGCAGTTCTTC; CDR3: CATSDLNPDEQFF
size: medium-sized; D: NA; V: TRBV12-3/TRBV12-4; J: TRBJ1-1; DNA: TGTGCCAGCAGTCTCGGGCCGAACACTGAAGCTTTCTTT; CDR3: CASSLGPNTEAFF
size: NA; D: TRBD2; V: TRBV7-2; J: TRBJ2-2; DNA: TGTGCCAGCAGCTTACCCCGGGGAGTAGCGGGCCAAACGAACACCGGGGAGCTGTTTTTT; CDR3: CASSLPRGVAGQTNTGELFF
size: many; D: TRBD2; V: TRBV10-3; J: TRBJ2-1; DNA: TGTGCCATCATGAAGACTAGCGGAGACAATGAGCAGTTCTTC; CDR3: CAIMKTSGDNEQFF
size: many; D: TRBD2; V: TRBV9; J: TRBJ2-5; DNA: TGTGCCAGCAGCACAGTAGCGGGGGGGCCAGTGGAGACCCAGTACTTC; CDR3: CASSTVAGGPVETQYF
size: medium-sized; D: TRBD1; V: TRBV6-5; J: TRBJ1-3; DNA: TGTGCCAGCAGTTACTGGGGGACAGGGGGAACTGAAAACACCATATATTTT; CDR3: CASSYWGTGGTENTIYF
size: NA; D: NA; V: TRBV7-8; J: TRBJ1-1; DNA: TGTGCCAGTTTTAAAGTTCTCATGAACACTGAAGCTTCCTTT; CDR3: CASFKVLMNTEASF
size: few; D: NA; V: TRBV6-2/TRBV6-3; J: TRBJ1-2; DNA: TGTGCCAGCAGTTACCGGGACAACTATGGCTACACCTTC; CDR3: CASSYRDNYGYTF
size: medium-sized; D: NA; V: TRBV15; J: TRBJ2-7; DNA: TGTGCCACCAGCAGAGATTGGACACAGGTGGAGAGCTACGAGCAGTACTTC; CDR3: CATSRDWTQVESYEQYF